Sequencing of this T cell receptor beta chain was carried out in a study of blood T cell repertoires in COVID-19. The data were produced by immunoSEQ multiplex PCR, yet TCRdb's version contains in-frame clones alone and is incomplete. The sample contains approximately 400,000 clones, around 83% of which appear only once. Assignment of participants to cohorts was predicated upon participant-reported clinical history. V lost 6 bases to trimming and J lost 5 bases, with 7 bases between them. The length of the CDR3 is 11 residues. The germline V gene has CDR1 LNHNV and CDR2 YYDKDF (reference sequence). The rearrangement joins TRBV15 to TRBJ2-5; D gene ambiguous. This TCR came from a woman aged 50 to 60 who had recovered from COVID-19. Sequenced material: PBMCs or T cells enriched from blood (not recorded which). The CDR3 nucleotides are TGTGCCACCAGTTTGTCGGAGACCCAGTACTTC. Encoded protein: CATSLSETQYF.